The 5 T cell receptor beta chains reported below all come from one sample, sequenced in a study of neurological immune-mediated disorders. Sample time point: longitudinal time-point 3. TCRdb used MiXCR to reprocess the 5' RACE reads, holding one entry per CDR3 protein. The sample consists of tens of thousands of distinct CDR3 sequences, roughly 8.8% of them appearing once. Sample: PBMCs. All receptors come from a woman aged 40 to 49 in good health.

V is TRBV6-5 and J is TRBJ2-2, with D unresolved. The CDR3 totals 14 residues. The V and J ends lost 3 bases and 0 bases respectively, with 5 bases between them. Germline CDR1 reads MNHEY; CDR2 reads SVGAGI. CDR3 residues: CASSYTPNTGELFF. As DNA, the CDR3 is TGTGCCAGCAGTTATACACCGAACACCGGGGAGCTGTTTTTT.

This clonotype was counted many times. V and J are TRBV12-3 or TRBV12-4 and TRBJ1-1, with D unresolved. V lost 4 bases, J lost 3 bases, and 12 bases lay in between. This CDR3 contains 14 residues. The CDR3 DNA follows: TGTGCCAGCAGTTCTGACTTCGGGGACACTGAAGCTTTCTTT. It yields the protein CASSSDFGDTEAFF.

This clonotype has at least ten counts. This sequence joins TRBV12-3 or TRBV12-4 and TRBJ2-1; 7 bases map to TRBD2. CDR3 size: 16 residues. After removal of 5 bases from V and 5 bases from J, the junction contained 12 bases not matched to a gene. CDR3 loop: CASSPTSLSVDNEQFF. The CDR3, as DNA: TGTGCCAGCAGTCCGACTAGCTTGTCAGTGGACAATGAGCAGTTCTTC.

Notes on this clonotype: Possible read error: a much larger clone is one base away. This chain connects TRBV24-1 to TRBJ2-7; 13 bases are shared with TRBD2. V lost 1 base to trimming and J lost 6 bases; unmatched junction nucleotides: 5. The germline CDR1 and CDR2 sequences are KGHDR and SFDVKD. The CDR3 totals 16 residues. The CDR3 loop is CATSDFGTSGILEQYF. CDR3 nucleotides: TGTGCCACCAGTGATTTCGGGACTAGCGGGATCCTCGAGCAGTACTTC.

This clonotype was seen ten or more times. V usage is TRBV25-1 and J usage is TRBJ2-3, with a weak D call TRBD1 (7 bases). The V gene's germline CDR1 is MGHDK and CDR2 SYGVNS. Trimming took 2 bases from V and 6 from J, leaving 21 bases between them. The CDR3 loop spans 17 amino acids. CDR3 sequence reads: CASSEIFTGEVWDTQYF. The CDR3 region has the DNA TGTGCCAGCAGTGAAATCTTCACAGGGGAGGTTTGGGATACGCAGTATTTT.